One and the same sample provided the 4 T cell receptor beta chains below, sequenced in a study of human T cells and chemical hapten exposure. TCRdb recomputed calls from the RACE reads with MiXCR, one row per CDR3 protein. The sample records more than 100,000 distinct CDR3 sequences, approximately 10% being singletons. The time point was: patch test 3, about 24 weeks after DPC sensitization. Described treatment: therapeutic diphenylcyclopropenone sensitization with weekly scalp DPC. Source: whole blood, taken in connection with sensitization to the hapten diphenylcyclopropenone (DPC). The receptors were gathered from a woman aged 50 to 65 with alopecia areata. Some clones in this sample may be carry-over from other donors' samples.

The rearrangement links TRBV10-3 to TRBJ1-6, with 8 positions matching TRBD1. Germline V gene lookup returns CDR1 ENHRY and CDR2 SYGVKD. The CDR3 has 14 residues. V was pared by 2 bases and J by 10 bases, with 4 bases of the junction left unmatched. In nucleotides, the CDR3 is TGTGCCATCAGTGAGGGACAGGGAACCTCACCCCTCCACTTT. Amino acids: CAISEGQGTSPLHF.

In its sample, this clonotype was seen many times. The J gene is TRBJ2-5, the V gene TRBV7-9; TRBD2 matches at 10 bases. This CDR3 region has 16 residues. CDR1 and CDR2 (germline): SEHNR, FQNEAQ (reference sequence). V gave up 5 bases and J gave up 4 bases; unmatched junction bases: 10. The CDR3 coding sequence is TGTGCCAGCAGCCCTCGAAGCGGGGGGGCCGCAGAGACCCAGTACTTC. This codes for CASSPRSGGAAETQYF.

This clonotype was detected ten times or more. This chain uses TRBV7-9 with TRBJ2-3; 8 bases agree with TRBD2. Germline V CDR1 and CDR2: SEHNR, FQNEAQ (reference sequence). This CDR3 contains 15 residues. V trimming: 5 bases; J trimming: 0 bases; junction bases outside the gene matches: 4. This chain's CDR3 is CASSPGLASTDTQYF. CDR3 DNA sequence: TGTGCCAGCAGCCCCGGACTAGCCAGCACAGATACGCAGTATTTT.

The CDR3 DNA reads as TGCAGTGCTAGAAGTCCGGAGAACTATGGCTACACCTTC. It yields the protein CSARSPENYGYTF. This chain joins TRBV20-1 and TRBJ1-2; unclear D gene. Per the germline V gene, CDR1 is DFQATT and CDR2 is SNEGSKA (reference sequence). The CDR3 is made up of 13 amino acids. The V end was cut by 2 bases, the J end by 2 bases, with 9 bases between.